Following are 32 T cell receptor beta chains from one sample sequenced in a study of OX40 agonist ivuxolimab in advanced cancers. The assay was immunoSEQ multiplex PCR, and TCRdb's table has in-frame clones only and misses some. The repertoire holds about 9,700 clones, 60% to 80% seen once, with approximately 30% in the top ten. Sequences were derived from CD4+ or CD8+ T cells sorted from blood, sampled in a trial of the OX40 agonist ivuxolimab. The source is an adult with an advanced solid tumor such as melanoma, head and neck, liver or kidney cancer.

The V gene is TRBV7-3, the J gene TRBJ2-5, with 7 bases matching TRBD1. This CDR3 region has 14 residues. Trimming removed 8 bases from V and 1 base from J; junction bases left unmatched: 7. CDR1 is SGHTA, CDR2 FQGTGA, per germline. CDR3 nucleotide sequence: TGTGCCAGCCTCCCACAGGGGCTCCAAGAGACCCAGTACTTC. Translating gives CASLPQGLQETQYF.

The gene calls are TRBV15 and TRBJ1-1, with TRBD1 identical over 9 bases. Per germline, CDR1 LNHNV and CDR2 YYDKDF (reference sequence). The trim removed 3 bases at V and 5 bases at J, leaving 1 base unmatched. The CDR3 is 13 amino acids. The CDR3 reads CATSSGQGTEAFF. The CDR3 DNA follows: TGTGCCACCAGCAGCGGACAGGGGACTGAAGCTTTCTTT. Full variable domain (outside the CDR3, taken from reference TRBV15 and TRBJ1-1): DAMVIQNPRYQVTQFGKPVTLSCSQTLNHNVMYWYQQKSSQAPKLLFHYYDKDFNNEADTPDNFQSRRPNTSFCFLDIRSPGLGDTAMYLCATSSGQGTEAFFGQGTRLTVV.

This rearrangement joins TRBV7-6 to TRBJ2-1, with 13 bases identical to TRBD2. The CDR3 runs 15 residues. Germline V gives CDR1 SGHVS, CDR2 FNYEAQ. V lost 5 bases to trimming and J lost 6 bases; unmatched junction nucleotides: 4. The CDR3 nucleotides are TGTGCCAGCAGCCTGACTAGCGGGGGGATCAATGAGCAGTTCTTC. This encodes CASSLTSGGINEQFF.

The V and J genes are TRBV5-1 and TRBJ2-7; TRBD2 agrees at 8 bases. The CDR3 is made up of 15 amino acids. Germline V lookup: CDR1 SGHRS, CDR2 YFSETQ. Unmatched junction bases numbered 7, after V lost 4 bases and J lost 1 base. The CDR3, as DNA: TGCGCCAGCAGCCCGGGTTCGGGGGGGTCCTACGAGCAGTACTTC. Protein product: CASSPGSGGSYEQYF. Based on the CDR3 plus reference TRBV5-1 and TRBJ2-7, the full variable domain is KAGVTQTPRYLIKTRGQQVTLSCSPISGHRSVSWYQQTPGQGLQFLFEYFSETQRNKGNFPGRFSGRQFSNSRSEMNVSTLELGDSALYLCASSPGSGGSYEQYFGPGTRLTVT.

This clone was detected ten times or more. Within the sample, other DNA sequences also encode this same CDR3. The chain carries TRBV2 and TRBJ1-2; possible D gene TRBD1, 5 bases. The CDR3 has 15 residues. Germline CDR1 reads SNHLY; CDR2 reads FYNNEI. The V end lost 2 bases, the J end lost 0 bases, and 10 bases lay between the germline ends. The DNA for the CDR3 is TGTGCCAGCAGTGAAAATCCGGGGCCTAACTATGGCTACACCTTC. Translated, it gives CASSENPGPNYGYTF.

CDR3: CASSLAGTMNTEAFF. CDR3 nucleotide sequence: TGTGCCAGCAGCTTGGCCGGCACTATGAACACTGAAGCTTTCTTT. The chain employs TRBV5-5 and TRBJ1-1; D is uncertain. CDR1 SGHKS and CDR2 YYEKEE come from the germline V gene (reference sequence). The germline V and J ends were trimmed by 0 bases and 0 bases, with 9 bases remaining between them. This CDR3 spans 15 amino acids.

V usage is TRBV13 and J usage is TRBJ2-5, with TRBD2 identical over 8 bases. The CDR3 sequence is 16 residues long. CDR1 PRHDT and CDR2 FYEKMQ come from the germline V gene (reference sequence). The ends lost 3 bases at V and 0 bases at J; junction bases unmatched: 6. The DNA for the CDR3 is TGTGCCAGCAGCTTCAGAAGCGGGGGAAACCAAGAGACCCAGTACTTC. Translating it yields CASSFRSGGNQETQYF.

This chain uses TRBV7-9 with TRBJ2-6; D gene uncertain. This CDR3 has 16 residues. The germline CDR1 and CDR2 sequences are SEHNR and FQNEAQ (reference sequence). V lost 1 base and J 1 base, leaving 8 bases between the germline ends. In nucleotides, the CDR3 is TGTGCCAGCAGCTTAGTCGTGGGATCTGGGGCCAACGTCCTGACTTTC. Its translation is CASSLVVGSGANVLTF.

This chain links TRBV4-3 with TRBJ2-7; tentatively, D is TRBD2 (5 bases). In germline, CDR1 is LGHNA, CDR2 YSLEER. This CDR3 spans 14 amino acids. With 0 bases removed from V and 2 bases from J, the gap between germline ends came to 8 bases. This chain's CDR3 is CASSQDRGTYEQYF. CDR3 sequence (DNA): TGCGCCAGCAGCCAAGATCGGGGAACCTACGAGCAGTACTTC.

The chain carries TRBV4-1 and TRBJ2-7; TRBD1 aligns across 8 bases. CDR3 length: 15 residues. J lost 0 bases, V lost 1 base, and 2 bases had no gene match. CDR1 and CDR2 (germline): MGHRA, YSYEKL. The CDR3: CASSQVTGGSYEQYF. For the CDR3, the DNA is TGCGCCAGCAGCCAAGTCACAGGGGGCTCCTACGAGCAGTACTTC.

The gene calls are TRBV9 and TRBJ1-2; D may be TRBD1 (5 bases). Germline V gene sequence: CDR1 SGDLS, CDR2 YYNGEE. The CDR3 has 14 amino acids. V was cut by 3 bases and J by 7 bases, with 16 bases left in between. CDR3 amino acids: CASSAGVGKGGYTF. The CDR3 DNA sequence: TGTGCCAGCAGCGCGGGGGTAGGGAAGGGTGGCTACACCTTC. The full variable domain, completed using reference TRBV9 and TRBJ1-2, is DSGVTQTPKHLITATGQRVTLRCSPRSGDLSVYWYQQSLDQGLQFLIQYYNGEERAKGNILERFSAQQFPDLHSELNLSSLELGDSALYFCASSAGVGKGGYTFGSGTRLTVV.

This chain uses TRBV6-1 with TRBJ2-1, with 7 bases aligning to TRBD2. The V segment lost 11 bases and the J segment 3 bases; nucleotides outside the gene matches: 7. The CDR3 contains 13 residues. Germline lookup yields CDR1 MNHNS and CDR2 SASEGT. The CDR3 loop is CALGRENYNEQFF. CDR3 DNA sequence: TGTGCCCTAGGGCGGGAGAACTACAATGAGCAGTTCTTC.

This chain joins TRBV2 and TRBJ2-2; possibly TRBD1 for D (6 bases). The V end lost 2 bases, the J end lost 5 bases, and 9 bases lay between the germline ends. The germline gives CDR1 SNHLY, CDR2 FYNNEI. The CDR3 consists of 14 residues. The DNA for the CDR3 is TGTGCCAGCAGTGAAAGGGGGACAACCGGGGAGCTGTTTTTT. As protein: CASSERGTTGELFF. The full variable domain, in which reference TRBV2 and TRBJ2-2 provide the parts outside the CDR3, is EPEVTQTPSHQVTQMGQEVILRCVPISNHLYFYWYRQILGQKVEFLVSFYNNEISEKSEIFDDQFSVERPDGSNFTLKIRSTKLEDSAMYFCASSERGTTGELFFGEGSRLTVL.

The J gene is TRBJ2-2, the V gene TRBV28; no firm D call. Trimming took 4 bases from V and 6 from J, leaving 6 bases between them. The CDR3 is made up of 12 amino acids. The germline gives CDR1 MDHEN, CDR2 SYDVKM. In nucleotides, the CDR3 is TGTGCCAGCAGTTATCCTGCCGGGGAGCTGTTTTTT. Protein product: CASSYPAGELFF.

A few counts support this clone. The genes are TRBV7-9 and TRBJ2-7; no reliable D call. Trimming pared 1 base from V and 1 base from J, leaving 8 bases between. Per the germline V gene, CDR1 is SEHNR and CDR2 is FQNEAQ (reference sequence). The CDR3 covers 14 residues. CDR3 region: CASSLDPGSYEQYF. Written as DNA, the CDR3 is TGTGCCAGCAGCTTAGACCCGGGTTCCTACGAGCAGTACTTC. The full variable domain, in which reference TRBV7-9 and TRBJ2-7 provide the parts outside the CDR3, is DTGVSQNPRHKITKRGQNVTFRCDPISEHNRLYWYRQTLGQGPEFLTYFQNEAQLEKSRLLSDRFSAERPKGSFSTLEIQRTEQGDSAMYLCASSLDPGSYEQYFGPGTRLTVT.

The J gene is TRBJ2-2, the V gene TRBV27, with 7 bases fitting TRBD2. With V trimmed by 3 bases and J by 7 bases, 2 bases remained unmatched. Germline V gene sequence: CDR1 MNHEY, CDR2 SMNVEV (reference sequence). The CDR3 length is 13 residues. The CDR3 bases are TGTGCCAGCAGTTTGGCGGGGGACGGGGAGCTGTTTTTT. It is translated as CASSLAGDGELFF.

Sample share makes this clone medium-sized (0.01 to 0.1%). This rearrangement joins TRBV19 to TRBJ1-2; 10 nucleotides align to TRBD1. The J segment lost 4 bases and the V segment lost 4 bases, leaving 6 bases of the junction unmatched. Germline V gene data show CDR1 as LNHDA and CDR2 as SQIVND (reference sequence). This CDR3 has 15 residues. The CDR3 loop reads CASSTWTGGGYGYTF. In DNA, the CDR3 is TGTGCCAGTAGTACCTGGACAGGGGGAGGCTATGGCTACACCTTC.

This chain joins TRBV4-1 and TRBJ2-5; 7 bases are a match to TRBD2. The better agreement between TRBJ2-7 and the DNA end casts doubt on the J call. There are 15 residues in the CDR3. Germline V gives CDR1 MGHRA, CDR2 YSYEKL. CDR3 in amino acids: CASSLGQGGYYEQYF. The CDR3 DNA reads as TGCGCCAGCAGCCTGGGGCAGGGAGGGTACTACGAGCAGTACTTC.

This clone has a handful of counts. The rearrangement uses TRBV6-6 and TRBJ1-1; D might be TRBD1 (6 bases). CDR1 and CDR2 (germline): MNHNY, SVGAGI (reference sequence). The V end was cut by 2 bases, the J end by 3 bases, with 13 bases between. This CDR3 comprises 15 residues. The CDR3 spells CASSYEDSRYTEAFF. DNA of the CDR3: TGTGCCAGCAGTTACGAGGACAGTAGATACACTGAAGCTTTCTTT.

This clone has at least ten counts. The rearrangement uses TRBV4-1 and TRBJ2-1; TRBD2 matches at 13 bases. Germline values: CDR1 MGHRA, CDR2 YSYEKL. CDR3 length: 16 amino acids. V lost 3 bases, J lost 5 bases, and 4 bases stayed unmatched. The CDR3 bases are TGCGCCAGCAGCCATCCCGGGACTAGCGGGAACAATGAGCAGTTCTTC. Protein product: CASSHPGTSGNNEQFF.

The chain is built from TRBV7-6 and TRBJ1-1; TRBD1 matches 9 bases. Germline CDR1 and CDR2: SGHVS and FNYEAQ. V gave up 5 bases and J gave up 4 bases; unmatched junction bases: 8. CDR3 length equals 15 residues. The CDR3 sequence: CASSATGGGGTEAFF. For the CDR3, the DNA is TGTGCCAGCAGCGCTACAGGGGGCGGCGGCACTGAAGCTTTCTTT.

The chain recombines TRBV4-1 with TRBJ1-1; D uncertain. The germline gives CDR1 MGHRA, CDR2 YSYEKL. The CDR3 has 15 residues. Trimming took 8 bases from V and 0 from J, leaving 16 bases between them. CDR3 amino acids: CASRPIGRMNTEAFF. The CDR3 nucleotides read TGCGCCAGCCGGCCGATCGGACGGATGAACACTGAAGCTTTCTTT.

The rearrangement links TRBV4-2 to TRBJ1-1; TRBD1 matches at 8 bases. The V segment lost 2 bases and the J segment 1 base; nucleotides outside the gene matches: 3. The CDR3 length is 15 residues. CDR1 LGHNA and CDR2 YNFKEQ come from the germline V gene. The CDR3 loop reads CASSQQGAGNTEAFF. The CDR3 DNA sequence: TGTGCCAGCAGCCAACAGGGGGCGGGGAACACTGAAGCTTTCTTT.

V usage is TRBV7-8 and J usage is TRBJ2-1, with D tentatively TRBD1 (6 bases). With 3 bases removed from V and 2 bases from J, the gap between germline ends came to 11 bases. The CDR3 length is 15 residues. From germline, CDR1 is SGHVS and CDR2 FQNEAQ. This chain's CDR3 is CASSFTGYAYNEQFF. The CDR3 region has the DNA TGTGCCAGCAGCTTTACAGGGTATGCCTACAATGAGCAGTTCTTC.

This chain links TRBV18 with TRBJ2-3; the match to TRBD2 covers 12 bases. The CDR3 covers 18 residues. Germline V gene data show CDR1 as KGHSH and CDR2 as LQKENI. V dropped 1 base and J dropped 4; count of bases not matched to a gene: 9. This CDR3 reads CASSPRISSGREADTQYF. The CDR3, as DNA: TGTGCCAGCTCACCACGAATCTCTAGCGGGAGGGAGGCAGATACGCAGTATTTT.

The chain recombines TRBV7-6 with TRBJ2-3, with TRBD2 matching over 9 bases. Germline CDR1 reads SGHVS; CDR2 reads FNYEAQ. The J segment lost 4 bases and the V segment lost 0 bases, leaving 8 bases of the junction unmatched. The CDR3 extends over 17 amino acids. The CDR3 DNA follows: TGTGCCAGCAGCTTAGCCCTAAGCGGGGGGTTGGCAGATACGCAGTATTTT. Its translation is CASSLALSGGLADTQYF.

This clone was picked up one time. The CDR3 sequence: CSVEGGAGYEQYF. In DNA form, the CDR3 reads TGCAGCGTTGAAGGAGGGGCGGGGTACGAGCAGTACTTC. The rearrangement joins TRBV29-1 to TRBJ2-7; perhaps TRBD2 as D (6 bases). CDR1 and CDR2 from the germline V gene are SQVTM and ANQGSEA. Trimming pared 1 base from V and 4 bases from J, leaving 11 bases between. CDR3 size: 13 residues.

The chain is built from TRBV28 and TRBJ1-6, with 7 nucleotides matching TRBD1. J was trimmed by 4 bases and V by 8 bases; bases with no gene match: 2. From germline, CDR1 is MDHEN and CDR2 SYDVKM. The CDR3 totals 13 residues. This CDR3 reads CASGDRYNSPLHF. DNA for the CDR3: TGTGCCAGCGGGGACAGATATAATTCACCCCTCCACTTT.

This chain links TRBV7-8 with TRBJ2-1, with D unclear. Looked up from germline, CDR1 is SGHVS and CDR2 is FQNEAQ. CDR3 size: 16 residues. The germline V and J ends were trimmed by 5 bases and 4 bases, with 18 bases remaining between them. The chain's CDR3 is CASSLSADGLYNEQFF. CDR3 bases: TGTGCCAGCAGCCTTTCTGCTGACGGGCTATACAATGAGCAGTTCTTC.

CDR3 loop: CASSLVQGTEAFF. CDR3 sequence (DNA): TGTGCCAGCAGCTTAGTCCAGGGCACTGAAGCTTTCTTT. J is TRBJ1-1 and V is TRBV11-2; possibly TRBD1 for D (5 bases). Germline V gene lookup returns CDR1 SGHAT and CDR2 FQNNGV. Trimming pared 1 base from V and 4 bases from J, leaving 7 bases between. The CDR3 has 13 residues.

The chain is built from TRBV7-9 and TRBJ2-1, with 12 bases lining up with TRBD2. V gave up 5 bases and J gave up 4 bases; unmatched junction bases: 6. CDR1 is SEHNR and CDR2 is FQNEAQ in the germline V gene (reference sequence). The CDR3 consists of 16 residues. The CDR3 DNA reads as TGTGCCAGCAGCCACCTAGCGGGGGGGCCTTACAATGAGCAGTTCTTC. It specifies CASSHLAGGPYNEQFF.

The chain combines TRBV5-6 with TRBJ1-1; tentative D call: TRBD1 (6 bases). Germline V gene data show CDR1 as SGHDT and CDR2 as YYEEEE. The V end was cut by 6 bases, the J end by 5 bases, with 14 bases between. The CDR3 extends over 13 amino acids. The CDR3 bases are TGTGCCAGCAACCTAGGGGGGTATACTGAAGCTTTCTTT. Translated: CASNLGGYTEAFF. The variable domain in full, with the rest retrieved from reference TRBV5-6 and TRBJ1-1, is DAGVTQSPTHLIKTRGQQVTLRCSPKSGHDTVSWYQQALGQGPQFIFQYYEEEERQRGNFPDRFSGHQFPNYSSELNVNALLLGDSALYLCASNLGGYTEAFFGQGTRLTVV.